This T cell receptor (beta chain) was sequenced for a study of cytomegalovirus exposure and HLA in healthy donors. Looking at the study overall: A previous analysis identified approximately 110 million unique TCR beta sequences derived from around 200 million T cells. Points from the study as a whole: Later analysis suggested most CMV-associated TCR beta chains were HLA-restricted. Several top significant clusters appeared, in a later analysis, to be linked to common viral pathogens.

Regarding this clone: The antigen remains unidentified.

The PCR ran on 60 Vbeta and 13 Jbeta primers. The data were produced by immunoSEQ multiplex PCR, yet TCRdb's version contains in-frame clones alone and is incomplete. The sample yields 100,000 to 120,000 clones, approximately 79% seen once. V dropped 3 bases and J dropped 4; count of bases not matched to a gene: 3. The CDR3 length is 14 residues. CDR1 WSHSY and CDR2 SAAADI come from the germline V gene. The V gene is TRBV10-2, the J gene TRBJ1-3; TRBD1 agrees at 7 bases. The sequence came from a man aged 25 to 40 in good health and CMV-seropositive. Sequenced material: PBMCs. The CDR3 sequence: CASSEGTVGNTIYF. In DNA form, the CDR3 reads TGCGCCAGCAGTGAAGGGACAGTCGGAAACACCATATATTTT.